Each of the 31 T cell receptor beta chains below was sequenced from the same sample in a study of CD8+ T cells in alopecia areata. Following RNA extraction, reverse transcription yielded cDNA that acted as the sequencing template. Assay used: immunoSEQ multiplex PCR; TCRdb lists only in-frame clones, some missing. The repertoire holds tens of thousands of clones, around half seen once, with roughly 17% in the top ten. The specimen comprised CD8+ T cells sorted from blood, sampled at week 0. The receptors here all came from a human donor with alopecia areata.

This sequence joins TRBV29-1 and TRBJ2-3; D is possibly TRBD1 (6 bases). The V end lost 3 bases, the J end lost 3 bases, and 10 bases lay between the germline ends. The CDR3 extends over 13 amino acids. Germline V gives CDR1 SQVTM, CDR2 ANQGSEA. CDR3 protein: CSVDGRGTDTQYF. In nucleotides, the CDR3 is TGCAGCGTTGACGGCAGGGGTACAGATACGCAGTATTTT.

This clone was observed at least ten times. The rearrangement uses TRBV4-3 and TRBJ2-1; no reliable D call. V dropped 2 bases and J dropped 7 bases, with 18 bases sitting between them. The CDR3 runs 16 residues. The germline CDR1 and CDR2 sequences are LGHNA and YSLEER. This CDR3 reads CASSQTTNPLWNEQFF. CDR3 in DNA: TGCGCCAGCAGCCAAACCACAAACCCGTTATGGAATGAGCAGTTCTTC.

This clone appeared a few times. The CDR3 spells CASSFGLADHTGELFF. The CDR3 DNA sequence: TGTGCCAGCAGCTTCGGACTAGCGGACCACACCGGGGAGCTGTTTTTT. The chain joins TRBV7-2 to TRBJ2-2; 10 bases fit TRBD2. CDR3 size: 16 residues. Germline-derived CDR1 and CDR2 are SGHTA and FQGNSA. J lost 3 bases, V lost 3 bases, and 4 bases had no gene match.

As concerns this clone: Because the CDR3's place on the DNA is in doubt, the DNA is left out and the CDR3 is given as listed by TCRdb. The chain couples TRBV27 to TRBJ1-5. The CDR3 comprises 14 residues, both ends counted. The V gene's germline CDR1 is MNHEY and CDR2 SMNVEV (reference sequence). CDR3 region: CASSSSAGNQPQHF.

The genes are TRBV6-6 and TRBJ2-1; D remains ambiguous. Between the trimmed V and J ends, which lost 6 bases and 6 bases, there was a span of 12 bases. Germline CDR1 and CDR2: MNHNY and SVGAGI (reference sequence). This CDR3 is built from 13 residues. CDR3 protein: CASSLGLGNEQFF. In DNA, the CDR3 is TGTGCCAGCAGCCTAGGGTTGGGCAATGAGCAGTTCTTC.

V and J are TRBV9 and TRBJ2-1; 10 bases fit TRBD1. J lost 8 bases, V lost 3 bases, and 11 bases had no gene match. Germline CDR1 SGDLS, CDR2 YYNGEE. The CDR3 extends over 16 amino acids. CDR3 protein: CASSEIPGQGMDEQFF. CDR3 bases: TGTGCCAGCAGCGAGATCCCGGGACAGGGGATGGATGAGCAGTTCTTC.

This rearrangement joins TRBV29-1 to TRBJ2-2; tentative D call: TRBD2 (6 bases). CDR3 length equals 11 residues. Trimming shortened V by 7 bases and J by 7 bases, and 10 bases separated the two germline ends. Germline V gene data show CDR1 as SQVTM and CDR2 as ANQGSEA. The CDR3 sequence: CSGGAGGELFF. The CDR3 DNA sequence: TGCAGCGGCGGGGCAGGCGGGGAGCTGTTTTTT.

By share, this clone ranks as medium-sized. This chain's CDR3 is CASSPPGLAGDSTGELFF. The CDR3 DNA reads as TGTGCCAGCAGCCCTCCGGGACTAGCGGGAGATAGCACCGGGGAGCTGTTTTTT. J is TRBJ2-2 and V is TRBV7-8; 14 bases line up with TRBD2. The CDR3 is 18 amino acids. Germline V CDR1 and CDR2: SGHVS, FQNEAQ. The V gene end was trimmed by 5 bases and the J gene end by 4 bases; junction bases not matched to a gene: 9.

This chain links TRBV5-4 with TRBJ2-4; 8 nucleotides agree with TRBD2. Looked up from germline, CDR1 is SGHNT and CDR2 is YYREEE (reference sequence). Trimming took 0 bases from V and 9 from J; bases not matched to a gene: 8. The CDR3 is made up of 15 amino acids. The CDR3, as DNA: TGTGCCAGCAGCTTGGCCGTAGCGGGGCAGGGCATTCAGTACTTC. Its protein product is CASSLAVAGQGIQYF.

In DNA form, the CDR3 reads TGCAGCGTAACTCACAGGGTGGTTACCTACAATGAGCAGTTCTTC. This translates into CSVTHRVVTYNEQFF. This chain uses TRBV29-1 with TRBJ2-1, with TRBD1 as a possible D gene (6 bases). The V end lost 6 bases, the J end lost 2 bases, and 17 bases lay between the germline ends. The germline V gene has CDR1 SQVTM and CDR2 ANQGSEA. The CDR3 sequence is 15 residues long.

The rearrangement joins TRBV27 to TRBJ2-3, with 10 bases fitting TRBD2. With V trimmed by 6 bases and J by 5 bases, 11 bases remained unmatched. In germline, CDR1 is MNHEY, CDR2 SMNVEV (reference sequence). This CDR3 is 16 amino acids long. The CDR3 sequence is CASSPPSGSPGDTQYF. CDR3 bases: TGTGCCAGCAGCCCTCCTAGCGGGAGTCCCGGAGATACGCAGTATTTT.

The genes are TRBV9 and TRBJ2-7; TRBD1 matches at 10 bases. CDR3 length: 15 amino acids. Germline values: CDR1 SGDLS, CDR2 YYNGEE. With 1 base clipped from V and 5 bases from J, the junction kept 6 bases outside the gene matches. The CDR3: CASSVRMDRGNEQYF. The CDR3 coding sequence is TGTGCCAGCAGCGTACGCATGGACAGGGGGAACGAGCAGTACTTC.

The CDR3 loop is CASSVGGDIGPENYGYTF. CDR3 DNA: TGTGCCAGCAGCGTTGGGGGGGACATCGGACCAGAGAACTATGGCTACACCTTC. The chain has TRBV9 and TRBJ1-2; D perhaps matches TRBD1 (6 bases). V was shortened by 2 bases and J by 2 bases, with 22 bases between the two germline ends. The CDR3 covers 18 residues. Germline loops: CDR1 SGDLS, CDR2 YYNGEE.

CDR3 coding DNA: TGTGCCAGCCGACGGGGGCAAGAGACCCAGTACTTC. Translation gives CASRRGQETQYF. This rearrangement joins TRBV6-6 to TRBJ2-5; D perhaps matches TRBD2 (6 bases). This CDR3 is 12 amino acids long. The V gene's germline CDR1 is MNHNY and CDR2 SVGAGI (reference sequence). Deletions cut 8 bases from V and 2 bases from J, with 9 bases between.

This chain joins TRBV5-1 and TRBJ2-1, with 7 bases fitting TRBD1. V was pared by 0 bases and J by 6 bases, with 6 bases of the junction left unmatched. Germline-derived CDR1 and CDR2 are SGHRS and YFSETQ. The CDR3 consists of 15 residues. The DNA of the CDR3 is TGCGCCAGCAGCTTGGCGGGGACAGAATTCAATGAGCAGTTCTTC. Amino acid sequence: CASSLAGTEFNEQFF.

The chain employs TRBV29-1 and TRBJ1-1; possibly TRBD1 for D (6 bases). Germline CDR1 is SQVTM and CDR2 is ANQGSEA. This CDR3 region has 13 residues. Trimming removed 7 bases from V and 1 base from J, with 13 bases in between. The CDR3 DNA follows: TGCAGCGCCCCGGGACAAGCGAACACTGAAGCTTTCTTT. This translates into CSAPGQANTEAFF.

This chain links TRBV11-2 with TRBJ2-7; 7 nucleotides match TRBD2. CDR3 length equals 15 residues. The trim removed 5 bases at V and 0 bases at J, leaving 7 bases unmatched. The germline gives CDR1 SGHAT, CDR2 FQNNGV. CDR3 DNA: TGTGCCAGCAGCCTCGCGGCGGGGGACTCCTACGAGCAGTACTTC. Translated, it gives CASSLAAGDSYEQYF.

By frequency in the sample, this clone is medium-sized. The rearrangement links TRBV6-6 to TRBJ2-3; D may be TRBD2 (5 bases). Trimming took 0 bases from V and 3 from J, leaving 13 bases between them. The CDR3 totals 16 residues. Germline V CDR1 and CDR2: MNHNY, SVGAGI (reference sequence). CDR3 region: CASSYSPSRGTDTQYF. In DNA, the CDR3 is TGTGCCAGCAGTTACTCCCCCTCGAGAGGGACAGATACGCAGTATTTT.

The table lists this clone with a few counts. This chain connects TRBV30 to TRBJ2-1; 10 positions match TRBD2. This CDR3 is 11 amino acids long. V lost 7 bases and J lost 15; bases outside the gene matches: 9. Germline V lookup: CDR1 GTSNPN, CDR2 SVGIG (reference sequence). The CDR3: CAYSAGGPWFF. In DNA, the CDR3 is TGTGCCTATTCAGCGGGAGGGCCATGGTTCTTC.

The J gene is TRBJ1-1, the V gene TRBV29-1; TRBD1 might be the D (6 bases). The CDR3 runs 12 residues. Germline V gene data show CDR1 as SQVTM and CDR2 as ANQGSEA. The V end lost 6 bases, the J end lost 4 bases, and 12 bases lay between the germline ends. Here the CDR3 DNA reads TGCAGCGTGCCAAGGGGGGCCACTGAAGCTTTCTTT. Amino acids: CSVPRGATEAFF.

CDR3 in amino acids: CASNFQGGPEAFF. The CDR3 DNA reads TGTGCCAGCAACTTCCAGGGTGGGCCTGAAGCTTTCTTT. V is TRBV27 and J is TRBJ1-1; D is possibly TRBD1 (5 bases). V was cut by 7 bases and J by 6 bases, with 15 bases left in between. The CDR3 is 13 amino acids. The germline V gene has CDR1 MNHEY and CDR2 SMNVEV (reference sequence).

This clone was counted a single time. The chain recombines TRBV29-1 with TRBJ2-7; D call uncertain. CDR3 length: 14 amino acids. In germline, CDR1 is SQVTM, CDR2 ANQGSEA. V lost 2 bases and J 2 bases, leaving 13 bases between the germline ends. For the CDR3, the DNA is TGCAGCGTTGAAAGGGAATCTAATCCCTACGAGCAGTACTTC. Protein: CSVERESNPYEQYF.

In this sample, this clone turned up a few times. A much larger clone lies one base from this, so it may be a read error. The chain is built from TRBV5-6 and TRBJ1-1; D ambiguous. The CDR3 covers 12 residues. Germline CDR1 and CDR2: SGHDT and YYEEEE. V lost 4 bases, J lost 1 base, and 5 bases lay in between. DNA of the CDR3: TGTGCCAGCAGCGTCGGGAACACTGAAGCTTTCTTT. Amino acid sequence: CASSVGNTEAFF.

The chain employs TRBV9 and TRBJ2-1; D is unresolved. The V end was cut by 4 bases, the J end by 10 bases, with 15 bases between. The CDR3 is 13 amino acids. CDR1 is SGDLS, CDR2 YYNGEE, per germline. CDR3 loop: CASSPPVGGEQFF. In DNA, the CDR3 is TGTGCCAGCAGCCCCCCGGTGGGTGGGGAGCAGTTCTTC.

The gene calls are TRBV5-6 and TRBJ1-5, with D possibly matching TRBD1 (6 bases). CDR1 is SGHDT and CDR2 is YYEEEE in the germline V gene. This CDR3 is built from 12 residues. Trimming stripped 0 bases from V and 10 bases from J, with 8 bases between. CDR3 sequence: CASSLEGHPQHF. The CDR3 DNA is TGTGCCAGCAGCTTGGAGGGACATCCCCAGCATTTT. Supplemented by reference TRBV5-6 and TRBJ1-5, the full variable domain reads DAGVTQSPTHLIKTRGQQVTLRCSPKSGHDTVSWYQQALGQGPQFIFQYYEEEERQRGNFPDRFSGHQFPNYSSELNVNALLLGDSALYLCASSLEGHPQHFGDGTRLSIL.

This chain joins TRBV30 and TRBJ1-5; a weak D match, TRBD1 (5 bases). The CDR3 contains 13 residues. Deletions cut 5 bases from V and 3 bases from J, with 11 bases between. Germline CDR1 and CDR2: GTSNPN and SVGIG (reference sequence). DNA for the CDR3: TGTGCCTGGGCGACAGACTACAATCAGCCCCAGCATTTT. This codes for CAWATDYNQPQHF.

In this sample, this clone turned up a few times. The chain has TRBV2 and TRBJ1-1, with a possible D match to TRBD1 (6 bases). Germline V gene lookup returns CDR1 SNHLY and CDR2 FYNNEI. With 0 bases removed from V and 7 bases from J, the gap between germline ends came to 15 bases. The CDR3 covers 15 residues. CDR3 in amino acids: CASSEAPGAFSEAFF. The CDR3 nucleotides read TGTGCCAGCAGTGAAGCCCCGGGGGCGTTCAGTGAAGCTTTCTTT.

V gene TRBV13 combines with J gene TRBJ2-1; no reliable D call. With 3 bases removed from V and 6 bases from J, the gap between germline ends came to 9 bases. The germline V gene has CDR1 PRHDT and CDR2 FYEKMQ (reference sequence). This CDR3 has 13 amino acids. CDR3 sequence reads: CASSFRLVNEQFF. The CDR3 DNA reads as TGTGCCAGCAGCTTCAGGTTAGTCAATGAGCAGTTCTTC.

In its sample, this clone was seen a few times. This chain connects TRBV6-4 to TRBJ1-2; unclear D gene. V dropped 6 bases and J dropped 6 bases, with 14 bases sitting between them. Germline V lookup: CDR1 MRHNA, CDR2 SNTAGT. There are 13 residues in the CDR3. CDR3 residues: CASSSGVTDGYTF. In nucleotides, the CDR3 is TGTGCCAGCAGCTCGGGAGTTACCGATGGCTACACCTTC.

This clone was recorded a few times. This rearrangement joins TRBV28 to TRBJ2-2, with TRBD2 as a possible D gene (7 bases). The CDR3 loop spans 17 amino acids. Germline values: CDR1 MDHEN, CDR2 SYDVKM. The germline V and J ends were trimmed by 1 base and 6 bases, with 18 bases remaining between them. The CDR3 here is CASSLYRERGSAGELFF. The DNA for the CDR3 is TGTGCCAGCAGTTTATACAGGGAACGCGGGAGTGCCGGGGAGCTGTTTTTT. Together with reference TRBV28 and TRBJ2-2, the CDR3 gives the full variable domain: DVKVTQSSRYLVKRTGEKVFLECVQDMDHENMFWYRQDPGLGLRLIYFSYDVKMKEKGDIPEGYSVSREKKERFSLILESASTNQTSMYLCASSLYRERGSAGELFFGEGSRLTVL.

The chain recombines TRBV7-9 with TRBJ2-1; D not resolved. The CDR3 consists of 14 residues. CDR1 and CDR2 from the germline V gene are SEHNR and FQNEAQ (reference sequence). The germline V and J ends were trimmed by 5 bases and 4 bases, with 12 bases remaining between them. DNA of the CDR3: TGTGCCAGCAGCCATGACTCAATTTACAATGAGCAGTTCTTC. Translated: CASSHDSIYNEQFF.